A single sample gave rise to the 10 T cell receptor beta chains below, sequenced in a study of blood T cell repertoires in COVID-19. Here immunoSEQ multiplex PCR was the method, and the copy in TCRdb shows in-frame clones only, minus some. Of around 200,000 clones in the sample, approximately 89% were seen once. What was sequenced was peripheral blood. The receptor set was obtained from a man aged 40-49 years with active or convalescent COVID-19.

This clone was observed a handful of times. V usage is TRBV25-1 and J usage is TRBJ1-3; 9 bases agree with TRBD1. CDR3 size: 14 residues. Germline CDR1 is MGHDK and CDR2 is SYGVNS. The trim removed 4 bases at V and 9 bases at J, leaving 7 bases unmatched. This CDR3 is CASSGTGARGTIYF. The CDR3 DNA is TGTGCCAGCAGTGGGACAGGGGCCCGGGGCACCATATATTTT. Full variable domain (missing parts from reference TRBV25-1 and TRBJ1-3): EADIYQTPRYLVIGTGKKITLECSQTMGHDKMYWYQQDPGMELHLIHYSYGVNSTEKGDLSSESTVSRIRTEHFPLTLESARPSHTSQYLCASSGTGARGTIYFGEGSWLTVV.

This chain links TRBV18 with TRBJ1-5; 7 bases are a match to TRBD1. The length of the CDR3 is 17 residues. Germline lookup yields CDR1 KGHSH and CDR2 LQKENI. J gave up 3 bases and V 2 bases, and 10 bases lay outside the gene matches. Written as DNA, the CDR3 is TGTGCCAGCTCACCAGCAATAGGGCAGGGGGTCAATCAGCCCCAGCATTTT. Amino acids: CASSPAIGQGVNQPQHF.

The CDR3 spells CASSLDGPGTGAEEQYF. The DNA for the CDR3 is TGTGCCAGCAGCTTGGATGGGCCCGGGACAGGGGCTGAAGAGCAGTACTTC. The chain is built from TRBV5-6 and TRBJ2-7, with 10 bases aligning to TRBD1. The germline V gene has CDR1 SGHDT and CDR2 YYEEEE. Trimming took 0 bases from V and 7 from J; bases not matched to a gene: 13. The CDR3 covers 17 residues.

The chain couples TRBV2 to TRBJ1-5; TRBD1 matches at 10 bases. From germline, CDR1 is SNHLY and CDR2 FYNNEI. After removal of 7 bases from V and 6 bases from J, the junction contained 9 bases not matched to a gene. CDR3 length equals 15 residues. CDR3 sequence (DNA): TGTGCCAGCATGTCCGACAGGGGGCATTTTCAGCCCCAGCATTTT. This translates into CASMSDRGHFQPQHF.

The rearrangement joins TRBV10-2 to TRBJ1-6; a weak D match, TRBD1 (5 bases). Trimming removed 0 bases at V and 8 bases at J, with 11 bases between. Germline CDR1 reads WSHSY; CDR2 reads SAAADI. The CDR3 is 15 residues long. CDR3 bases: TGCGCCAGCAGTGAGTCGCAAGCAGGGCATTCACCCCTCCACTTT. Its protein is CASSESQAGHSPLHF.

The CDR3 nucleotides read TGTGCCAGCTCCCACCGGACAGGGGGCACAGATACGCAGTATTTT. The encoded protein is CASSHRTGGTDTQYF. The gene calls are TRBV18 and TRBJ2-3; the match to TRBD1 covers 9 bases. This CDR3 has 15 residues. Trimming cost V 6 bases and J 1 base; bases outside gene matches: 5. The germline V gene encodes CDR1 KGHSH and CDR2 LQKENI. The full variable domain, in which reference TRBV18 and TRBJ2-3 provide the parts outside the CDR3, is NAGVMQNPRHLVRRRGQEARLRCSPMKGHSHVYWYRQLPEEGLKFMVYLQKENIIDESGMPKERFSAEFPKEGPSILRIQQVVRGDSAAYFCASSHRTGGTDTQYFGPGTRLTVL.

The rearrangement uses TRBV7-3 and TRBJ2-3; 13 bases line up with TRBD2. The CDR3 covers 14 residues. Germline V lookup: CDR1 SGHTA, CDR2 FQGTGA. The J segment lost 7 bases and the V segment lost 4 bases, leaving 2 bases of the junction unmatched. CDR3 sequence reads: CASSSGLAGNTQYF. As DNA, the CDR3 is TGTGCCAGCAGCTCGGGACTAGCGGGGAATACGCAGTATTTT.

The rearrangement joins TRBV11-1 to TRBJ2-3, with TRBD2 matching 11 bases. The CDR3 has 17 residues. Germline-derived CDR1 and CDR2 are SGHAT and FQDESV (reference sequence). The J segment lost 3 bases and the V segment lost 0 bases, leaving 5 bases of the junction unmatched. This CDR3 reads CASSLAPTSGETDTQYF. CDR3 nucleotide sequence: TGTGCCAGCAGCTTAGCTCCGACTAGCGGGGAAACAGATACGCAGTATTTT.

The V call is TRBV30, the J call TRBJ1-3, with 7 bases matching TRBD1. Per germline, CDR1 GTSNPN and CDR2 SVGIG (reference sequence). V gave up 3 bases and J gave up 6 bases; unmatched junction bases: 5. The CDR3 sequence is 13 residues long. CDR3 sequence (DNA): TGTGCCTGGAGAGCCGACAGGGTAAACACCATATATTTT. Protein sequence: CAWRADRVNTIYF.

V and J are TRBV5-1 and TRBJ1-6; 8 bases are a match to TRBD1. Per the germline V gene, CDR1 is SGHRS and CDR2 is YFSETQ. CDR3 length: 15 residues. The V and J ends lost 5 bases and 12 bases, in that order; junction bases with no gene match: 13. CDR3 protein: CASRVRDRGEGPLHF. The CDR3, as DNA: TGCGCCAGCAGGGTCCGAGACAGGGGTGAGGGACCCCTCCACTTT.